The 15 T cell receptor beta chains in this list originate from one sample, sequenced in a study of cytomegalovirus exposure and HLA in healthy donors. The PCR made use of 60 Vbeta and 13 Jbeta primers. The repertoire was sequenced with immunoSEQ multiplex PCR; TCRdb's copy has only in-frame clones and lacks some. The table includes approximately 100,000 clones, more than 65% detected once. The sequenced sample was PBMCs. Receptors were obtained from a woman aged 18-29 years in good health and CMV-seropositive.

This clone has a handful of counts. The J gene is TRBJ1-2, the V gene TRBV4-1; D may be TRBD1 (5 bases). The CDR3 is made up of 15 amino acids. Per germline, CDR1 MGHRA and CDR2 YSYEKL. Trimming removed 3 bases at V and 4 bases at J, with 15 bases between. The CDR3 sequence is CASSHETEMLYGYTF. The CDR3 DNA sequence: TGCGCCAGCAGCCACGAGACAGAGATGCTCTATGGCTACACCTTC.

This clone was recorded only once. The J gene is TRBJ2-1, the V gene TRBV5-1; no reliable D call. V was pared by 0 bases and J by 7 bases, with 8 bases between. The CDR3 runs 13 residues. Germline CDR1 and CDR2: SGHRS and YFSETQ. The CDR3 coding sequence is TGCGCCAGCAGCTTGGCCCCTGAGAATGAGCAGTTCTTC. Amino acid sequence: CASSLAPENEQFF.

V is TRBV5-1 and J is TRBJ1-4, with a possible D match to TRBD1 (6 bases). The germline gives CDR1 SGHRS, CDR2 YFSETQ. V lost 0 bases and J lost 8, with 20 bases in between. The CDR3 has 17 amino acids. CDR3 in DNA: TGCGCCAGCAGCTTGGGTAGCCAAGGGGGTACGGGAGAAAAACTGTTTTTT. Translated, it gives CASSLGSQGGTGEKLFF.

A few counts support this clone. The CDR3 spells CASSLVGGTSSYEQYF. CDR3 DNA: TGTGCCAGCAGCTTAGTGGGGGGGACCTCGTCCTACGAGCAGTACTTC. The rearrangement uses TRBV7-6 and TRBJ2-7; the match to TRBD2 covers 7 bases. CDR3 length: 16 amino acids. The trim removed 1 base at V and 1 base at J, leaving 7 bases unmatched. Germline V gene lookup returns CDR1 SGHVS and CDR2 FNYEAQ.

Notes on this clone: At one end the junction does not follow the germline gene, possibly because of a read error. CDR3 amino acids: CAWSGTQGF. The CDR3 bases are TGTGCCTGGAGTGGAACACAGGGTTTC. V gene TRBV30 combines with J gene TRBJ2-7; a weak D match, TRBD1 (6 bases). This CDR3 has 9 residues. Germline assignment: CDR1 GTSNPN and CDR2 SVGIG (reference sequence).

The chain is built from TRBV7-9 and TRBJ2-1; 8 nucleotides align to TRBD2. CDR1 and CDR2 (germline): SEHNR, FQNEAQ (reference sequence). V dropped 5 bases and J dropped 8; count of bases not matched to a gene: 8. The CDR3 sequence is 14 residues long. DNA of the CDR3: TGTGCCAGCAGCGTCAGCGGGAGTAGTGATGAGCAGTTCTTC. It encodes CASSVSGSSDEQFF.

This clone showed up just once. J is TRBJ2-1 and V is TRBV21-1; TRBD2 is the table's D call, not checked against the DNA. TRBV21-1 is a pseudogene locus. This CDR3 spans 16 amino acids. The CDR3 spells CASSKGGGGSPHEQFF. In DNA form, the CDR3 reads TGTGCCAGCAGCAAAGGGGGAGGAGGCTCCCCCCATGAGCAGTTCTTC.

This clone was counted a few times. In the same sample, other DNA sequences code for this CDR3. The gene calls are TRBV15 and TRBJ1-3; D call uncertain. Germline V gene sequence: CDR1 LNHNV, CDR2 YYDKDF (reference sequence). The CDR3 length is 15 residues. V was shortened by 0 bases and J by 0 bases, with 6 bases between the two germline ends. The CDR3 loop reads CATSRDGGSGNTIYF. Here the CDR3 DNA reads TGTGCCACCAGCAGAGATGGCGGCTCTGGAAACACCATATATTTT.

Comment on this clone: The junction and the germline gene differ at one end; a read error may be behind it. The chain joins TRBV29-1 to TRBJ2-3, with 9 bases identical to TRBD2. The CDR3 has 14 residues. Germline CDR1 SQVTM, CDR2 ANQGSEA. The CDR3, as DNA: TGCAGCGTTGTCGGGCGGGGGGGCACGGATACGCAGTATTTT. This codes for CSVVGRGGTDTQYF.

The rearrangement uses TRBV5-1 and TRBJ2-5, with TRBD1 matching 7 bases. The DNA end lines up better with TRBJ2-7; the J call may be wrong. Looked up from germline, CDR1 is SGHRS and CDR2 is YFSETQ. This CDR3 comprises 14 residues. CDR3 in amino acids: CASSSRDSDHEQYF. CDR3 in DNA: TGCGCCAGCAGCTCCCGGGACAGCGACCACGAGCAGTACTTC.

The V and J genes are TRBV15 and TRBJ1-4; D unclear. Trimming took 7 bases from V and 2 from J, leaving 8 bases between them. This CDR3 has 13 amino acids. Germline CDR1 LNHNV, CDR2 YYDKDF (reference sequence). The CDR3 sequence is CATISQTNEKLFF. The CDR3 nucleotides are TGTGCCACCATTAGCCAGACTAATGAAAAACTGTTTTTT.

The chain is built from TRBV4-1 and TRBJ2-1; 11 bases agree with TRBD2. CDR3 size: 20 residues. The trim removed 1 base at V and 4 bases at J, leaving 15 bases unmatched. In germline, CDR1 is MGHRA, CDR2 YSYEKL. In DNA form, the CDR3 reads TGCGCCAGCAGCCAAGTTAGCCTAGCGGGGGGAATGGGGCAATACAATGAGCAGTTCTTC. It encodes CASSQVSLAGGMGQYNEQFF.

This sequence joins TRBV5-6 and TRBJ1-1, with 8 bases identical to TRBD1. The CDR3 length is 16 residues. Trimming cost V 1 base and J 5 bases; bases outside gene matches: 10. Germline V lookup: CDR1 SGHDT, CDR2 YYEEEE. As DNA, the CDR3 is TGTGCCAGCAGCTTGTGGCAGGGGGCGAAAAAGACTGAAGCTTTCTTT. Encoded protein: CASSLWQGAKKTEAFF.

This clone was observed a handful of times. The CDR3, as DNA: TGTGCCACCAGGACTACCCCTAATGAGCAGTTCTTC. Translation: CATRTTPNEQFF. The gene calls are TRBV10-3 and TRBJ2-1; possible D gene TRBD2, 6 bases. Germline loops: CDR1 ENHRY, CDR2 SYGVKD. Trimming took off 10 bases at V and 7 bases at J, with 14 bases between the two ends. The CDR3 consists of 12 residues.

This clone was counted between two and nine times. This rearrangement joins TRBV5-1 to TRBJ2-1; D ambiguous. Germline-derived CDR1 and CDR2 are SGHRS and YFSETQ. The V gene lost 0 bases and the J gene lost 4 bases, with 8 bases spanning the gap. The CDR3 sequence is 14 residues long. The CDR3 is CASSLAVTYNEQFF. The CDR3 region has the DNA TGCGCCAGCAGCTTGGCCGTTACATACAATGAGCAGTTCTTC.